This TCR beta chain was captured in a study of shared clonotypes between healthy human individuals. The V and J ends lost 0 bases and 0 bases respectively, with 6 bases between them. This CDR3 contains 14 residues. The germline V gene has CDR1 KGHSH and CDR2 LQKENI. In the sorted-subset replicate PCRs, about 200 ng DNA, 25,000 to 30,000 T cell genomes, was used. Libraries were prepared by immunoSEQ multiplex PCR; TCRdb keeps only in-frame clonotypes and omits some of them. Altogether a few million clones are present, over 85% being singletons, with the ten largest covering 0.39%. Remarks on this clone: The same CDR3 arises from other DNA sequences in this sample as well.

This TCR derives from a man aged 18 to 29 in good health. Some clones in this sample may be carry-over from other donors' samples. Sequences were obtained from naive CD4+ T cells from PBMCs. The subset: CD45RA+ positively selected. The chain couples TRBV18 to TRBJ2-7, with D hard to call. This chain's CDR3 is CASSPPGSSYEQYF. CDR3 DNA sequence: TGTGCCAGCTCACCACCGGGTAGCTCCTACGAGCAGTACTTC.